These 14 T cell receptor beta chains share one sample of origin, sequenced in a study of tumor and adjacent non-tumor tissue in lung cancer. The library came from three nested PCR rounds adapted from ARM-PCR protocols. TCRdb independently ran MiXCR on the multiplex PCR reads; one entry per CDR3 protein. The sample holds 84,000 or so distinct CDR3 sequences, about 66% seen once. No cell sorting was done before RNA was extracted from the tissue. The source material was lung tumor tissue. Receptor source: a man in his sixties or seventies with non-small cell lung cancer.

Ten or more counts support this clonotype. V gene TRBV20-1 combines with J gene TRBJ2-3; D ambiguous. The CDR3 runs 10 residues. CDR1 is DFQATT, CDR2 SNEGSKA, per germline (reference sequence). V dropped 7 bases and J dropped 2 bases, with 4 bases sitting between them. The CDR3 DNA reads TGCAGTGTTCTCACAGATACGCAGTATTTT. This gives the protein CSVLTDTQYF.

The chain is built from TRBV29-1 and TRBJ2-7, with a weak D call TRBD2 (6 bases). Germline V gene sequence: CDR1 SQVTM, CDR2 ANQGSEA. Between the trimmed V and J ends, which lost 8 bases and 4 bases, there was a span of 18 bases. The CDR3 has 13 residues. This chain's CDR3 is CSFRWDSAYEQYF. The DNA of the CDR3 is TGCAGCTTCAGGTGGGACTCTGCGTACGAGCAGTACTTC.

The CDR3 region has the DNA TGTGCCAGCAGACGTCTAAATGCAGATACGCAGTATTTT. Translation: CASRRLNADTQYF. The chain recombines TRBV11-2 with TRBJ2-3; unclear D gene. V lost 6 bases to trimming and J lost 4 bases, with 11 bases between them. This CDR3 has 13 amino acids. Germline V CDR1 and CDR2: SGHAT, FQNNGV.

Turning to this clonotype: A read error may explain this, as a much larger clone is one base away. The rearrangement uses TRBV12-3 or TRBV12-4 and TRBJ2-3, with 9 bases that match TRBD2. After removal of 6 bases from V and 3 bases from J, the junction contained 10 bases not matched to a gene. The CDR3 is 16 residues long. The CDR3 DNA reads TGTGCCAGCAGGCGGGGGGGGGGATGTATGACAGATACGCAGTATTTT. Its protein product is CASRRGGGCMTDTQYF.

The chain joins TRBV20-1 to TRBJ2-1, with 10 bases fitting TRBD2. Germline V CDR1 and CDR2: DFQATT, SNEGSKA (reference sequence). This CDR3 contains 16 residues. The CDR3 loop is CSTQNFLAGENNEQFF. CDR3 nucleotide sequence: TGCAGCACTCAAAACTTTCTAGCGGGGGAAAACAATGAGCAGTTCTTC.

Ten or more counts support this clonotype. This chain uses TRBV20-1 with TRBJ2-5; D is tentatively TRBD1 or TRBD2 (5 bases each). V gave up 5 bases and J gave up 2 bases, with 15 bases separating them. The CDR3 is 14 amino acids. Germline V gene lookup returns CDR1 DFQATT and CDR2 SNEGSKA (reference sequence). The CDR3 DNA reads TGCAGTGCTCTTCCCCGGGGCAGGCAAGAGACCCAGTACTTC. Its protein product is CSALPRGRQETQYF.

The rearrangement links TRBV6-5 to TRBJ2-1, with 8 bases that match TRBD2. The CDR3 contains 16 residues. With V trimmed by 6 bases and J by 5 bases, 12 bases remained unmatched. The germline CDR1 and CDR2 sequences are MNHEY and SVGAGI. The CDR3: CASSARGAGVNNEQFF. CDR3 DNA: TGTGCCAGCAGCGCCCGGGGAGCGGGAGTGAACAATGAGCAGTTCTTC.

This chain links TRBV12-3 or TRBV12-4 with TRBJ1-5; a possible D gene is TRBD1 (6 bases). V was pared by 1 base and J by 2 bases, with 12 bases between. This CDR3 has 16 amino acids. CDR3 protein: CASSLGSGARNQPQHF. The CDR3 nucleotides are TGTGCCAGCAGTTTAGGTTCGGGGGCGCGCAATCAGCCCCAGCATTTT.

A word on this clonotype: Relative to the germline gene, one junction end is altered; a read error may explain this. The chain is built from TRBV11-2 and TRBJ1-3; D perhaps matches TRBD1 (6 bases). Germline V gene sequence: CDR1 SGHAT, CDR2 FQNNGV. The CDR3 is 17 amino acids. Written as DNA, the CDR3 is TGTGCCAGCGGCCCGAACCGGAACAGGGTCTCTGGAAACACAATATATTTT. Protein sequence: CASGPNRNRVSGNTIYF.

Remarks on this clonotype: This sequence may be a read error, since a much larger clone differs from it by one base. V is TRBV6-4 and J is TRBJ2-3, with a possible D match to TRBD1 (5 bases). Germline V gene lookup returns CDR1 MRHNA and CDR2 SNTAGT. This CDR3 has 14 residues. The V end was cut by 6 bases, the J end by 3 bases, with 13 bases between. Written as DNA, the CDR3 is TGTGCCAGCAGCCAGGACATGGAGACAGATACGCAGTATTTT. Protein: CASSQDMETDTQYF.

V usage is TRBV7-9 and J usage is TRBJ2-2, with 7 bases lining up with TRBD1. V trimming: 6 bases; J trimming: 10 bases; junction bases outside the gene matches: 20. This CDR3 comprises 17 residues. Germline V gene data show CDR1 as SEHNR and CDR2 as FQNEAQ (reference sequence). The CDR3 nucleotides are TGTGCCAGCAGGCCCGAGACGGGACAGAGGAACACAGAGGAGCTGTTTTTT. Protein sequence: CASRPETGQRNTEELFF.

This clonotype was picked up one time. The junction does not match germline at one end; this may be a read error. V usage is TRBV6-2 or TRBV6-3 and J usage is TRBJ2-1; D remains ambiguous. This CDR3 comprises 15 residues. Germline CDR1 reads MNHEY; CDR2 reads SVGEGT. The CDR3 coding sequence is TGTGTCAGCCTAAAGCTACCCAACTCCTACAATGGGCAGTTCTTC. Protein sequence: CVSLKLPNSYNGQFF.

For this clonotype: The conserved closing phenylalanine or tryptophan is absent in this CDR3, likely reflecting a read error. The CDR3 bases are TGTGCCATTAGCGAGGGGGACAGAAACTACGAGCAGTACCTC. Its translation is CAISEGDRNYEQYL. This rearrangement joins TRBV11-2 to TRBJ2-7; 7 bases are a match to TRBD1. The CDR3 covers 14 residues. CDR1 is SGHAT and CDR2 is FQNNGV in the germline V gene. Trimming cost V 10 bases and J 3 bases; bases outside gene matches: 12.

To note about this clonotype: At one of its ends the junction is not consistent with the germline gene, which may arise from a read error. The rearrangement joins TRBV11-2 to TRBJ2-2, with 10 bases identical to TRBD2. Germline CDR1 and CDR2: SGHAT and FQNNGV. The CDR3 covers 17 residues. CDR3 DNA sequence: TGTGCCAGCAGCGCCACAGGGAAACTAGCGGGGACCGGGGAGCTGTTTTTC. The encoded protein is CASSATGKLAGTGELFF.